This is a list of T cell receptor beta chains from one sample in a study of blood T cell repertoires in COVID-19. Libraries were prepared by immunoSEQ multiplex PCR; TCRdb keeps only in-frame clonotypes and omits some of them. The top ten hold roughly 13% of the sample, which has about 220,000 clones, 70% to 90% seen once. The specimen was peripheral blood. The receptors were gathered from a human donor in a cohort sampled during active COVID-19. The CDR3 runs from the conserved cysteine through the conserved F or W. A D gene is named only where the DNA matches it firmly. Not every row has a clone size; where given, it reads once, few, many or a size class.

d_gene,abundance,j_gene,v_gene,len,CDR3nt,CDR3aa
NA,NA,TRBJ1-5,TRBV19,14,TGTGCCAGTGAGGGTCTTGAGGCAGGTCAGCCCCAGCATTTT,CASEGLEAGQPQHF
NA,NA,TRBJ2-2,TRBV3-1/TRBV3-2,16,TGTGCCAGCAGCCAAGACGCCGGGAGCGGGACCGGGGAGCTGTTTTTT,CASSQDAGSGTGELFF
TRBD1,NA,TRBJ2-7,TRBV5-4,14,TGTGCCAGCAGCTCGGACAGGGATTCCTACGAGCAGTACTTC,CASSSDRDSYEQYF
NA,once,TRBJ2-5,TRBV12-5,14,TGTGCTAGTGGTTTATGGCCGATCCAAGAGACCCAGTACTTC,CASGLWPIQETQYF
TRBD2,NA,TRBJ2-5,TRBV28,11,TGTGCCAGCTCGATGCGGGGGGCCCAGTACTTC,CASSMRGAQYF
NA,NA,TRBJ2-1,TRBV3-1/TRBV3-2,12,TGTGCCAGCAGCCAACTAGCAGGTGAGCAGTTCTTC,CASSQLAGEQFF
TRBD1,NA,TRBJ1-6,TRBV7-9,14,TGTGCCAGCAGCTGGACAGGTTCAAATTCACCCCTCCACTTT,CASSWTGSNSPLHF
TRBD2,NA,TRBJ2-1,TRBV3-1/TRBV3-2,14,TGTGCCAGCAGCCTCCGGGGGGGTCTTAATGAGCAGTTCTTC,CASSLRGGLNEQFF
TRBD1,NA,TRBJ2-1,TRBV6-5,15,TGTGCCAGCACCCGCACCGGGACAGGGGTCGATGAGCAGTTCTTC,CASTRTGTGVDEQFF
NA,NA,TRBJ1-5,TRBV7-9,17,TGTGCCAGCAGCTTAGCTCTGAATGGGGCCCACAATCAGCCCCAGCATTTT,CASSLALNGAHNQPQHF
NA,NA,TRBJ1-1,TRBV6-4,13,TGTGCCAGCAGGGGAGGGAAGAACACTGAAGCTTTCTTT,CASRGGKNTEAFF
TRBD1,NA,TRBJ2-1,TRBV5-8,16,TGTGCCAGCAGAACCATACAGGGGACCTCCTACAATGAGCAGTTCTTC,CASRTIQGTSYNEQFF
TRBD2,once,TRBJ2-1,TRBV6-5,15,TGTGCCACCCTATCCACTAGCGGGGGAGGAAATGAGCAGTTCTTC,CATLSTSGGGNEQFF
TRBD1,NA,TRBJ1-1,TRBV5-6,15,TGTGCCAGCAGCTACCTAGGGACAGTGAACACTGAAGCTTTCTTT,CASSYLGTVNTEAFF
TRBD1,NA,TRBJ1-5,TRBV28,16,TGTGCCAGCAGTTCCCCCGGGACAGGGCGAAATCAGCCCCAGCATTTT,CASSSPGTGRNQPQHF
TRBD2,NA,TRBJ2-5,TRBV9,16,TGTGCCAGCAGTGCTACTAGCGGGGGGATTCAAGAGACCCAGTACTTC,CASSATSGGIQETQYF
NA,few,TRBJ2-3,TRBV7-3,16,TGTGCCAGCAGCTCCGTGGGGGCCGGGAGCACAGATACGCAGTATTTT,CASSSVGAGSTDTQYF
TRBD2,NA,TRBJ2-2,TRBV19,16,TGTGCCAGTAGTCCTAGCGGGAGCGAGGACACCGGGGAGCTGTTTTTT,CASSPSGSEDTGELFF
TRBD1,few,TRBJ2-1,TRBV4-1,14,TGCGCCAGCAGCCAACCGACAGGGGTCGATGAGCAGTTCTTC,CASSQPTGVDEQFF
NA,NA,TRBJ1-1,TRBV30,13,TGTGCCTGGAGTGGGCAGGGCGGCACTGAAGCTTTCTTT,CAWSGQGGTEAFF
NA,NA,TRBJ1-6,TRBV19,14,TGTGCCAGTACCGGGAGCTGGGAAAGATCACCCCTCCACTTT,CASTGSWERSPLHF
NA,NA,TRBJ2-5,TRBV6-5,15,TGTGCCAGCAGTTACAAGAGTGGGAGGAGAGAGACCCAGTACTTC,CASSYKSGRRETQYF
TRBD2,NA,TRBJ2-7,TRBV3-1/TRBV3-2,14,TGTGCCAGCAGTACGACTAGCGGGAAGTACGAGCAGTACTTC,CASSTTSGKYEQYF
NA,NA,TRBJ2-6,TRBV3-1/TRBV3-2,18,TGTGCCAGCAGCTCTCAAAGGGAGCGGGTGACTGGGGCCAACGTCCTGACTTTC,CASSSQRERVTGANVLTF
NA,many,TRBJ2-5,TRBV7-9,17,TGTGCCAGCAGCCCAGGGCTACTACAGGGTTCGGAGGAGACCCAGTACTTC,CASSPGLLQGSEETQYF
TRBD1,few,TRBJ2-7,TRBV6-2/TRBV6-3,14,TGTGCCAGCAGTTACTCGACAGGGGGGTACGAGCAGTACTTC,CASSYSTGGYEQYF
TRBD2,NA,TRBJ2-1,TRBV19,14,TGTGCCAGTAGTATTCGGGACTATCAGAATGAGCAGTTCTTC,CASSIRDYQNEQFF
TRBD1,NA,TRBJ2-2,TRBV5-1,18,TGCGCCAGCAGCTGGAGCCAGACAGGGGTAGGGAACACCGGGGAGCTGTTTTTT,CASSWSQTGVGNTGELFF
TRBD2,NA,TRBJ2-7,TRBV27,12,TGTGCCAGCAGTCTGGGGGGGGACGAGCAGTACTTC,CASSLGGDEQYF
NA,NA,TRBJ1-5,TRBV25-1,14,TGTGCCAGCAGGGACACAGGGAGCGGTCAGCCCCAGCATTTT,CASRDTGSGQPQHF
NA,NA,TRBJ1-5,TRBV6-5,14,TGTGCCAGCATCCCGTACGGTAGCAATCAGCCCCAGCATTTT,CASIPYGSNQPQHF
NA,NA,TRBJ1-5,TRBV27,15,TGTGCCAGCAGCCCAGAGAGGGCGGGGGATCAGCCCCAGCATTTT,CASSPERAGDQPQHF
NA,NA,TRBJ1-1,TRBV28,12,TGTGCCAGCAGTTTATCCGAGAGGTGGGCTTTCTTT,CASSLSERWAFF